Shown below are 9 T cell receptor beta chains from a single sample sequenced in a study of spatial heterogeneity in lung cancer. TCRdb analysed the 5' RACE reads with MiXCR anew, one entry per CDR3 protein. The data contain some 85,000 distinct CDR3 sequences, roughly a fifth of them singletons. Time point specified: sample taken at primary tumor resection. TCRs were sequenced from unsorted whole RNA of tumor, nontumor lung or PBMC. The sequenced sample was PBMCs, obtained at surgery. The receptor set was obtained from a male donor with early-stage non-small cell lung cancer.

This chain uses TRBV3-1 with TRBJ2-7, with unresolved D. Trimming left V 1 base short and J 2 bases short, with 6 bases between. The CDR3 has 13 amino acids. The germline V gene has CDR1 LGHDT and CDR2 YNNKEL (reference sequence). The CDR3 bases are TGTGCCAGCAGCCAAGTCTTACCCTACGAGCAGTACTTC. This sequence encodes CASSQVLPYEQYF.

This clonotype was seen at least ten times. The rearrangement joins TRBV28 to TRBJ2-5, with 14 bases aligning to TRBD2. With V trimmed by 2 bases and J by 10 bases, 3 bases remained unmatched. Germline-derived CDR1 and CDR2 are MDHEN and SYDVKM. The CDR3 sequence is 14 residues long. The CDR3 protein is CASSLNGLAGGQYF. DNA for the CDR3: TGTGCCAGCAGTTTAAATGGACTAGCGGGAGGCCAGTACTTC.

J is TRBJ2-2 and V is TRBV5-1; D may be TRBD2 (6 bases). Trimming shortened V by 3 bases and J by 3 bases, and 12 bases separated the two germline ends. Germline-derived CDR1 and CDR2 are SGHRS and YFSETQ. This CDR3 spans 15 amino acids. The CDR3 region is CASSSGDRDTGELFF. The CDR3 region has the DNA TGCGCCAGCAGCTCGGGGGATAGGGACACCGGGGAGCTGTTTTTT.

This clonotype showed up just a few times. The chain links TRBV11-2 to TRBJ2-3, with TRBD1 matching 9 bases. The V and J ends lost 6 bases and 6 bases, in that order; junction bases with no gene match: 10. The CDR3 loop spans 15 amino acids. Germline V gene data show CDR1 as SGHAT and CDR2 as FQNNGV. The chain's CDR3 is CASRTGTGLLDTQYF. The CDR3 coding sequence is TGTGCCAGCAGAACCGGGACAGGGCTTCTCGATACGCAGTATTTT.

V gene TRBV9 combines with J gene TRBJ2-7; D gene unclear. V shed 4 bases and J shed 7 bases, with 18 bases lying between them. CDR1 is SGDLS, CDR2 YYNGEE, per germline. The CDR3 has 14 amino acids. In nucleotides, the CDR3 is TGTGCCAGCAGCCCTTTTAATGTCTTCGGGGAGCAGTACTTC. Amino acid sequence: CASSPFNVFGEQYF.

The chain is built from TRBV4-2 and TRBJ2-3; perhaps TRBD1 as D (6 bases). The germline V and J ends were trimmed by 5 bases and 0 bases, with 9 bases remaining between them. The CDR3 is made up of 14 amino acids. The germline CDR1 and CDR2 sequences are LGHNA and YNFKEQ. In DNA, the CDR3 is TGTGCCAGCAGCTACACAGGGAGCACAGATACGCAGTATTTT. Residues: CASSYTGSTDTQYF.

This clonotype was observed a few times. The chain carries TRBV7-9 and TRBJ2-3, with D possibly TRBD2 on 6 matching bases. The CDR3 covers 14 residues. Trimming removed 2 bases at V and 6 bases at J, with 12 bases between. CDR1 SEHNR and CDR2 FQNEAQ come from the germline V gene (reference sequence). CDR3 DNA sequence: TGTGCCAGCAGCTTAAGGGAGGCAGGGGATACGCAGTATTTT. Translating it yields CASSLREAGDTQYF.

This clonotype was detected only a few times. V and J are TRBV7-8 and TRBJ2-1; possibly TRBD2 for D (6 bases). The CDR3 totals 15 residues. Deletions cut 1 base from V and 7 bases from J, with 14 bases between. Germline V CDR1 and CDR2: SGHVS, FQNEAQ. This chain's CDR3 is CASSLVGGRGNEQFF. For the CDR3, the DNA is TGTGCCAGCAGCTTAGTGGGGGGAAGAGGTAATGAGCAGTTCTTC. Complete variable domain (other parts from reference TRBV7-8 and TRBJ2-1): GAGVSQSPRYKVAKRGQDVALRCDPISGHVSLFWYQQALGQGPEFLTYFQNEAQLDKSGLPSDRFFAERPEGSVSTLKIQRTQQEDSAVYLCASSLVGGRGNEQFFGPGTRLTVL.

This clonotype was counted a few times. The chain combines TRBV10-3 with TRBJ2-1; the D gene is possibly TRBD2 (6 bases). V was cut by 4 bases and J by 8 bases, with 9 bases left in between. The CDR3 is 12 amino acids. Germline V lookup: CDR1 ENHRY, CDR2 SYGVKD. The CDR3 DNA reads TGTGCCATCAGTGTGGGGGAGGATGAGCAGTTCTTC. The encoded protein is CAISVGEDEQFF.